Described below is a single TCR beta chain sequence and its context. Its target is not known. The data stem from a study of beta chain features in type 1 diabetes. From germline, CDR1 is SGHTA and CDR2 FQGNSA. Trimming removed 5 bases from V and 3 bases from J; junction bases left unmatched: 10. This CDR3 region has 16 residues. Overall study findings and caveats: Sequencing of cDNA might inflate the share of cells that strongly express TCR. People with Type 1 diabetes carried modestly yet significantly shorter TCRB CDR3s in all four CD4+ subsets. With patients and controls alike, PCR might favor shorter templates to an equal degree. It was among patients, rather than healthy donors, that naive, central memory and Treg TCRB repertoires appeared more similar.

Purity (above 95%) was reached by all sorted populations. The sequenced template was cDNA made from the entire isolated RNA. TCRdb keeps only in-frame clones here, not all; method: immunoSEQ multiplex PCR. This sample has roughly 340,000 clones; about 13% occur once, and the top ten carry roughly 0.015%. The chain joins TRBV7-2 to TRBJ1-5; TRBD1 aligns across 7 bases. The source material was naive CD4+ T cells from blood. The clonotype was recovered from a woman between 18 and 30 years old with type 1 diabetes. The DNA for the CDR3 is TGTGCCAGCAGCCGAGGGGGCACCGAACTCAATCAGCCCCAGCATTTT. Translated, it gives CASSRGGTELNQPQHF. Complete variable domain (other parts from reference TRBV7-2 and TRBJ1-5): GAGVSQSPSNKVTEKGKDVELRCDPISGHTALYWYRQSLGQGLEFLIYFQGNSAPDKSGLPSDRFSAERTGGSVSTLTIQRTQQEDSAVYLCASSRGGTELNQPQHFGDGTRLSIL.